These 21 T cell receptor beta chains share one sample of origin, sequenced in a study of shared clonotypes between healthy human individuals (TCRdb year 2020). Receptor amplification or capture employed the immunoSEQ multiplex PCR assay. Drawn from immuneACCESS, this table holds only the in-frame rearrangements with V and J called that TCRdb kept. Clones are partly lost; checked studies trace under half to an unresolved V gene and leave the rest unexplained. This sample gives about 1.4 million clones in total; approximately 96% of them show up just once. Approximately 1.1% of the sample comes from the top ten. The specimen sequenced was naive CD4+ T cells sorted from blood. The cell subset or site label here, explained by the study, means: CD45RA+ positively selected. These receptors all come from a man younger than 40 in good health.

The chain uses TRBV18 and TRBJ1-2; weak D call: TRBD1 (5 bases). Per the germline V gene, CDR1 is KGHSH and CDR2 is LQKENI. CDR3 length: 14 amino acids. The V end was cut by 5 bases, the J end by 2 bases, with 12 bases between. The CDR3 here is CASSTGTVNYGYTF. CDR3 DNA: TGTGCCAGCTCAACGGGGACCGTGAACTATGGCTACACCTTC.

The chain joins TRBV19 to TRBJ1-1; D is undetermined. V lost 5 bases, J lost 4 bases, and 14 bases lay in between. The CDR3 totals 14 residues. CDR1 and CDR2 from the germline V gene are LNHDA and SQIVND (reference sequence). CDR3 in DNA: TGTGCCAGTAGTTTAACCGGAGGGAGCACTGAAGCTTTCTTT. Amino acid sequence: CASSLTGGSTEAFF.

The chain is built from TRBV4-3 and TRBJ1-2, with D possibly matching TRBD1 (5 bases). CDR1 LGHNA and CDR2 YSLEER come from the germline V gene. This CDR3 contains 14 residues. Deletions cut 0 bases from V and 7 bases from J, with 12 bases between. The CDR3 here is CASSQEFSGSGYTF. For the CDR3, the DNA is TGCGCCAGCAGCCAAGAATTTTCAGGGTCTGGCTACACCTTC.

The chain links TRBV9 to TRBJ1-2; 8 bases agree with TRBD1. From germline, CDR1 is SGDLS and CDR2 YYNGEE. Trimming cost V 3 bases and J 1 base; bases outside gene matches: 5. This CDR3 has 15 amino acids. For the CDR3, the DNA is TGTGCCAGCAGCGCCGACAGGGGCCATAACTATGGCTACACCTTC. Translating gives CASSADRGHNYGYTF.

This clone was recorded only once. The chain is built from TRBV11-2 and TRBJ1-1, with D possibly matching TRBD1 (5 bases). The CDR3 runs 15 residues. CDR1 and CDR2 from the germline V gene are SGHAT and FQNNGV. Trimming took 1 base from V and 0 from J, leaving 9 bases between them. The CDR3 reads CASSLGSGMNTEAFF. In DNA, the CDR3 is TGTGCCAGCAGCTTAGGCTCAGGGATGAACACTGAAGCTTTCTTT. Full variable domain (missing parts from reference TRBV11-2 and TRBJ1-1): EAGVAQSPRYKIIEKRQSVAFWCNPISGHATLYWYQQILGQGPKLLIQFQNNGVVDDSQLPKDRFSAERLKGVDSTLKIQPAKLEDSAVYLCASSLGSGMNTEAFFGQGTRLTVV.

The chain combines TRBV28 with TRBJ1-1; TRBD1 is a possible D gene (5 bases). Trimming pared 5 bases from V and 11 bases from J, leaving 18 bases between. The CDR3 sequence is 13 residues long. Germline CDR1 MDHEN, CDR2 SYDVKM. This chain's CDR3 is CASSLLGTGMAFF. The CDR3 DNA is TGTGCCAGCAGTCTCCTAGGTACAGGCATGGCTTTCTTT.

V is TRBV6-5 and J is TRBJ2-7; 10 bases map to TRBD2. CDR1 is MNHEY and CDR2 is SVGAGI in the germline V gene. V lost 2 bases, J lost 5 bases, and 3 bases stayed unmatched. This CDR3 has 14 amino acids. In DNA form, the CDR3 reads TGTGCCAGCAGTTACAAACTAGCGGGAAACGAGCAGTACTTC. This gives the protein CASSYKLAGNEQYF.

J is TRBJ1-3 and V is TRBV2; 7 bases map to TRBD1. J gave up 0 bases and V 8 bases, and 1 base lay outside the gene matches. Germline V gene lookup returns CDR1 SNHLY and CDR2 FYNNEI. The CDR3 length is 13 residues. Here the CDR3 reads CASGTVSGNTIYF. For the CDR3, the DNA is TGTGCCAGCGGGACAGTCTCTGGAAACACCATATATTTT.

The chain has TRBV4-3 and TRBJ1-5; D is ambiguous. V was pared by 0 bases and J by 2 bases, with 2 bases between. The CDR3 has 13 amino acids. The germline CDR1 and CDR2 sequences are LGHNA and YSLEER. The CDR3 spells CASSQDGNQPQHF. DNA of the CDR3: TGCGCCAGCAGCCAAGATGGCAATCAGCCCCAGCATTTT.

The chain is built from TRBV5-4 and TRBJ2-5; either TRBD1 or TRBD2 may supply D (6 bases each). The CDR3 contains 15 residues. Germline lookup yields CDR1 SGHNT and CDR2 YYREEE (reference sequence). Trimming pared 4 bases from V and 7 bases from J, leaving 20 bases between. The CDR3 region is CASSPASGGGGTQYF. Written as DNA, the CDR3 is TGTGCCAGCAGCCCTGCGAGCGGAGGGGGTGGGACCCAGTACTTC.

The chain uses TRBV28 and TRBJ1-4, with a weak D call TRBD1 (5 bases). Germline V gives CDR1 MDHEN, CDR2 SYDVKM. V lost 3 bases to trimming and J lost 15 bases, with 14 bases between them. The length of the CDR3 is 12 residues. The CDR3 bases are TGTGCCAGCAGTTTTCGGAGCAGGGAATTGTTTTTT. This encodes CASSFRSRELFF.

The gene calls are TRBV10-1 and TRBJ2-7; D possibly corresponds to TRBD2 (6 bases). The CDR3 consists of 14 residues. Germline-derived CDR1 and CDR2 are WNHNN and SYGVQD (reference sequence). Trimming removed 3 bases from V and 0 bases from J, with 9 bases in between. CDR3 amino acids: CASSEGLSSYEQYF. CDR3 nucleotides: TGCGCCAGCAGTGAAGGACTAAGCTCCTACGAGCAGTACTTC.

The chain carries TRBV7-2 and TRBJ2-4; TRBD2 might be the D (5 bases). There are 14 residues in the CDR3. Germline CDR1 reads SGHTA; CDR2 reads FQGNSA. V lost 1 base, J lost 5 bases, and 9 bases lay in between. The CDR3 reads CASSLDISENIQYF. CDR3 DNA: TGTGCCAGCAGCTTAGATATTAGCGAAAACATTCAGTACTTC.

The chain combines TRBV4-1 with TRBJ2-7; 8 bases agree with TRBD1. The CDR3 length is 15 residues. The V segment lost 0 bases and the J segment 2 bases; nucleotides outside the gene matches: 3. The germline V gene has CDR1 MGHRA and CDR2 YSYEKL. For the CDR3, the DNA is TGCGCCAGCAGCCAAGACAGGACAGGGACCTACGAGCAGTACTTC. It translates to CASSQDRTGTYEQYF.

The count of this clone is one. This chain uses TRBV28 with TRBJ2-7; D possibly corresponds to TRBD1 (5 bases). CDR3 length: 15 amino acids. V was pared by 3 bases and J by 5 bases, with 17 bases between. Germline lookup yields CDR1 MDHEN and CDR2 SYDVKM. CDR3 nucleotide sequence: TGTGCCAGCAGTTTCGCAGGAAAAATACAGGACGAGCAGTACTTC. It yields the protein CASSFAGKIQDEQYF. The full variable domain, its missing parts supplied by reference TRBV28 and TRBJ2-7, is DVKVTQSSRYLVKRTGEKVFLECVQDMDHENMFWYRQDPGLGLRLIYFSYDVKMKEKGDIPEGYSVSREKKERFSLILESASTNQTSMYLCASSFAGKIQDEQYFGPGTRLTVT.

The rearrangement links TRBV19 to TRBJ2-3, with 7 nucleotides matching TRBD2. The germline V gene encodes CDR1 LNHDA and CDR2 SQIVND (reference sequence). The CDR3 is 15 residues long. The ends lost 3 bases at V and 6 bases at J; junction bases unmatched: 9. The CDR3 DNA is TGTGCCAGTAGTATGGGAGCGGGAAAGGGGGATACGCAGTATTTT. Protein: CASSMGAGKGDTQYF. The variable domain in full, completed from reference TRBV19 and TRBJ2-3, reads DGGITQSPKYLFRKEGQNVTLSCEQNLNHDAMYWYRQDPGQGLRLIYYSQIVNDFQKGDIAEGYSVSREKKESFPLTVTSAQKNPTAFYLCASSMGAGKGDTQYFGPGTRLTVL.

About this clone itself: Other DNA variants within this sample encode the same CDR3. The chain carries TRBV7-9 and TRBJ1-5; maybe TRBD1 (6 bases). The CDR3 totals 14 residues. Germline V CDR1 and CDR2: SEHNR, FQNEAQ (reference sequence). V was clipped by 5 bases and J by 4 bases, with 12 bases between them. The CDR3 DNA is TGTGCCAGCAGCCCACAGGGAGGGAATCAGCCCCAGCATTTT. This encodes CASSPQGGNQPQHF.

The CDR3 nucleotides are TGTGCCAGCAGTTTATCCGCCTCCTACAATGAGCAGTTCTTC. Residues: CASSLSASYNEQFF. This chain joins TRBV27 and TRBJ2-1; no firm D call. The length of the CDR3 is 14 residues. With 0 bases removed from V and 0 bases from J, the gap between germline ends came to 3 bases. From germline, CDR1 is MNHEY and CDR2 SMNVEV (reference sequence).

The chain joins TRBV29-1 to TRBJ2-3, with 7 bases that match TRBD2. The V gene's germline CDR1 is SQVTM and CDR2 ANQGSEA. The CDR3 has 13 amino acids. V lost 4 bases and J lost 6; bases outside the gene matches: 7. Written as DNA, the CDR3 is TGCAGCGTTGGGGAGGGGTCGGGGGATACGCAGTATTTT. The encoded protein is CSVGEGSGDTQYF.

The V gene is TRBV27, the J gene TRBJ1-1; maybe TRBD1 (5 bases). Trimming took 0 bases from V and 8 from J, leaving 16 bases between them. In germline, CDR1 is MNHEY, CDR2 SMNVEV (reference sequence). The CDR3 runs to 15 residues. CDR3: CASSLSKSGRTEAFF. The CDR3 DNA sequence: TGTGCCAGCAGTTTATCGAAGTCAGGGCGGACGGAAGCTTTCTTT.

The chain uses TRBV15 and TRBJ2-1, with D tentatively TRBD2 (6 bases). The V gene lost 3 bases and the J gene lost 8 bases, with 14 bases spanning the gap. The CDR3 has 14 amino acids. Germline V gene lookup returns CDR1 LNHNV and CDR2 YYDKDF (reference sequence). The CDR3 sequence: CATSSGTHLDEQFF. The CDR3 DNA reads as TGTGCCACCAGCAGCGGGACTCATCTTGATGAGCAGTTCTTC.